These 22 T cell receptor beta chains originate from one sample sequenced in a study of cytomegalovirus exposure and HLA in healthy donors. The assay was immunoSEQ multiplex PCR, and TCRdb's table has in-frame clones only and misses some. Among about 150,000 clones listed, more than 70% were seen once. The sequencing input was PBMCs. These TCRs come from a man between 18 and 29 years old in good health and CMV-seronegative.

The chain combines TRBV27 with TRBJ1-3; TRBD1 might be the D (6 bases). This CDR3 comprises 15 residues. Trimming removed 6 bases from V and 7 bases from J, with 19 bases in between. Germline CDR1 is MNHEY and CDR2 is SMNVEV (reference sequence). The CDR3 protein is CASSPSLQGFNTIYF. CDR3 DNA sequence: TGTGCCAGCAGCCCCTCCCTCCAGGGGTTTAACACCATATATTTT.

This clone appeared a few times. This chain connects TRBV27 to TRBJ2-7; possible D gene TRBD2, 5 bases. Trimming left V 2 bases short and J 3 bases short, with 8 bases between. The V gene's germline CDR1 is MNHEY and CDR2 SMNVEV (reference sequence). The CDR3 loop spans 13 amino acids. This chain's CDR3 is CASSLAADYEQYV. The CDR3 bases are TGTGCCAGCAGTTTAGCAGCGGACTACGAGCAGTACGTC.

The gene calls are TRBV7-9 and TRBJ1-1, with a possible D match to TRBD1 (5 bases). Trimming pared 3 bases from V and 5 bases from J, leaving 13 bases between. CDR3 length equals 14 residues. Germline V gives CDR1 SEHNR, CDR2 FQNEAQ (reference sequence). The CDR3 nucleotides read TGTGCCAGCAGCTTGGGGGGTGAGGGGACTGAAGCTTTCTTT. This codes for CASSLGGEGTEAFF.

For the CDR3, the DNA is TGTGCCAGCAGCTTCAGGGTTGGGGTAATTGGAGAGACCCAGTACTTC. Its translation is CASSFRVGVIGETQYF. V is TRBV5-4 and J is TRBJ2-5, with D possibly TRBD1 on 5 matching bases. The germline V gene has CDR1 SGHNT and CDR2 YYREEE (reference sequence). Between the trimmed V and J ends, which lost 2 bases and 4 bases, there was a span of 18 bases. The CDR3 contains 16 residues.

V gene TRBV5-1 combines with J gene TRBJ2-1, with TRBD1 identical over 8 bases. CDR1 is SGHRS, CDR2 YFSETQ, per germline. The CDR3 is 17 amino acids. Trimming at V came to 0 bases and at J to 7 bases, leaving 12 bases not matched to a gene. In DNA, the CDR3 is TGCGCCAGCAGCTTGGAGGGTGGGCAGGGGGCGCGGAATGAGCAGTTCTTC. Its translation is CASSLEGGQGARNEQFF.

This clone was seen only a few times. In nucleotides, the CDR3 is TGTGCCAGCAGTCCCGGGACTAGCCGTTCCTACGAGCAGTACTTC. This sequence encodes CASSPGTSRSYEQYF. The rearrangement links TRBV6-6 to TRBJ2-7, with 9 bases aligning to TRBD2. Trimming cost V 5 bases and J 1 base; bases outside gene matches: 6. The CDR3 is 15 residues long. Per the germline V gene, CDR1 is MNHNY and CDR2 is SVGAGI (reference sequence).

The chain carries TRBV7-6 and TRBJ2-3, with 7 bases identical to TRBD2. This CDR3 is built from 18 residues. The germline CDR1 and CDR2 sequences are SGHVS and FNYEAQ. J gave up 0 bases and V 2 bases, and 11 bases lay outside the gene matches. The CDR3 protein is CASSLMSAGPGSTDTQYF. Written as DNA, the CDR3 is TGTGCCAGCAGCTTAATGTCAGCGGGACCCGGGAGCACAGATACGCAGTATTTT.

The chain links TRBV11-2 to TRBJ1-1; D is ambiguous. The CDR3 length is 11 residues. Germline V CDR1 and CDR2: SGHAT, FQNNGV. V shed 4 bases and J shed 8 bases, with 8 bases lying between them. The CDR3 sequence is CASSSSGEAFF. Here the CDR3 DNA reads TGTGCCAGCAGCTCCTCGGGGGAAGCTTTCTTT.

The CDR3 reads CAISGVTGTAETQYF. The CDR3 nucleotides read TGTGCCATCAGTGGCGTGACAGGGACAGCGGAGACCCAGTACTTC. V usage is TRBV10-3 and J usage is TRBJ2-5; 7 bases fit TRBD1. CDR1 is ENHRY, CDR2 SYGVKD, per germline. Losses at the gene ends were 4 bases for V and 5 bases for J; bases not matched to a gene: 10. The CDR3 loop spans 15 amino acids.

This clone appeared once. The chain is built from TRBV19 and TRBJ1-6, with D possibly matching TRBD1 (5 bases). The CDR3 length is 17 residues. Trimming left V 2 bases short and J 7 bases short, with 18 bases between. Germline values: CDR1 LNHDA, CDR2 SQIVND (reference sequence). In DNA form, the CDR3 reads TGTGCCAGTAGTATACAGGTAGTCGGACAATTAAATTCACCCCTCCACTTT. Residues: CASSIQVVGQLNSPLHF.

The J gene is TRBJ2-2, the V gene TRBV4-1, with 7 bases fitting TRBD1. The V segment lost 0 bases and the J segment 5 bases; nucleotides outside the gene matches: 9. Germline V gene data show CDR1 as MGHRA and CDR2 as YSYEKL. This CDR3 is built from 17 residues. The CDR3 DNA sequence: TGCGCCAGCAGCCAAGATAGTAAGGGGGCGCGGACCGGGGAGCTGTTTTTT. Translated, it gives CASSQDSKGARTGELFF.

In DNA, the CDR3 is TGTGCCAGTAGGGATCCAGGGTTGAGGAATGGTGGCTACACCTTC. Translated, it gives CASRDPGLRNGGYTF. The chain links TRBV19 to TRBJ1-2, with TRBD1 as a possible D gene (5 bases). CDR1 LNHDA and CDR2 SQIVND come from the germline V gene (reference sequence). Trimming took off 6 bases at V and 7 bases at J, with 21 bases between the two ends. This CDR3 has 15 residues.

The chain has TRBV18 and TRBJ1-5, with 8 bases matching TRBD1. The CDR3 covers 18 residues. Trimming removed 5 bases from V and 3 bases from J; junction bases left unmatched: 15. In germline, CDR1 is KGHSH, CDR2 LQKENI. CDR3 amino acids: CASSAIRDRWGVNQPQHF. CDR3 sequence (DNA): TGTGCCAGCTCAGCCATCCGGGACAGGTGGGGAGTCAATCAGCCCCAGCATTTT.

The chain employs TRBV4-1 and TRBJ2-2, with TRBD2 matching over 8 bases. Per germline, CDR1 MGHRA and CDR2 YSYEKL. J lost 4 bases, V lost 4 bases, and 14 bases had no gene match. There are 18 residues in the CDR3. The CDR3 protein is CASSPDGAGAPITGELFF. CDR3 sequence (DNA): TGCGCCAGCAGCCCCGACGGAGCGGGGGCCCCCATCACCGGGGAGCTGTTTTTT.

The V gene is TRBV30, the J gene TRBJ2-3, with 9 nucleotides matching TRBD1. The CDR3 totals 14 residues. V dropped 4 bases and J dropped 4; count of bases not matched to a gene: 6. Germline loops: CDR1 GTSNPN, CDR2 SVGIG (reference sequence). CDR3 amino acids: CAWTRDRVSDTQYF. CDR3 bases: TGTGCCTGGACTCGGGACAGGGTCTCAGATACGCAGTATTTT.

The chain combines TRBV18 with TRBJ2-7, with TRBD2 as a possible D gene (6 bases). The V gene lost 3 bases and the J gene lost 3 bases, with 15 bases spanning the gap. The CDR3 consists of 15 residues. CDR1 and CDR2 from the germline V gene are KGHSH and LQKENI. The CDR3 here is CASSPSSGLSYEQYF. CDR3 nucleotide sequence: TGTGCCAGCTCACCTAGCAGCGGGCTGAGCTACGAGCAGTACTTC.

The chain recombines TRBV19 with TRBJ2-2; D gene uncertain. V lost 4 bases, J lost 4 bases, and 10 bases lay in between. The CDR3 spans 14 residues. Germline loops: CDR1 LNHDA, CDR2 SQIVND (reference sequence). CDR3 protein: CASSTGRSTGELFF. As DNA, the CDR3 is TGTGCCAGTAGTACAGGTCGTAGCACCGGGGAGCTGTTTTTT. The whole variable domain, remainder taken from reference TRBV19 and TRBJ2-2, is DGGITQSPKYLFRKEGQNVTLSCEQNLNHDAMYWYRQDPGQGLRLIYYSQIVNDFQKGDIAEGYSVSREKKESFPLTVTSAQKNPTAFYLCASSTGRSTGELFFGEGSRLTVL.

This chain connects TRBV19 to TRBJ2-2; 7 bases agree with TRBD1. This CDR3 contains 14 residues. Germline CDR1 and CDR2: LNHDA and SQIVND (reference sequence). V lost 7 bases and J lost 6; bases outside the gene matches: 8. The CDR3, as DNA: TGTGCCAGTACCCTGGGGACAGCGGCCGGGGAGCTGTTTTTT. Amino acids: CASTLGTAAGELFF.

The genes are TRBV5-1 and TRBJ2-5; 10 bases match TRBD2. Germline V gene data show CDR1 as SGHRS and CDR2 as YFSETQ. The CDR3 has 17 residues. After removal of 4 bases from V and 4 bases from J, the junction contained 13 bases not matched to a gene. For the CDR3, the DNA is TGCGCCAGCAGCCCCACCCCTCTAGCGGGAGCAGGAGAGACCCAGTACTTC. Encoded protein: CASSPTPLAGAGETQYF.

This sequence joins TRBV2 and TRBJ1-4; D unresolved. Germline V gene sequence: CDR1 SNHLY, CDR2 FYNNEI. V gave up 5 bases and J gave up 4 bases, with 11 bases separating them. The CDR3 loop spans 14 amino acids. In DNA form, the CDR3 reads TGTGCCAGCAGTTTGACTTACGGTAATGAAAAACTGTTTTTT. Translating it yields CASSLTYGNEKLFF.

DNA of the CDR3: TGTGCCAGCTCACCGGAGAAGGGGTATGGCTACACCTTC. Its translation is CASSPEKGYGYTF. The rearrangement uses TRBV18 and TRBJ1-2; TRBD1 is a possible D gene (5 bases). The CDR3 runs to 13 residues. The ends were cut back, 3 bases at V and 5 bases at J, with 10 bases in the middle. Germline V gives CDR1 KGHSH, CDR2 LQKENI.

The V and J genes are TRBV28 and TRBJ2-1; 7 positions match TRBD2. This CDR3 comprises 14 residues. With V trimmed by 5 bases and J by 6 bases, 7 bases remained unmatched. Germline assignment: CDR1 MDHEN and CDR2 SYDVKM. CDR3 region: CASSRSSSGNEQFF. The CDR3 region has the DNA TGTGCCAGCAGTCGCTCCTCTAGCGGCAATGAGCAGTTCTTC.